A single sample is the source of the 11 T cell receptor beta chains below, sequenced in a study of T cell repertoires in cytomegalovirus infection. From the reads, TCRdb called clonotypes with MiXCR, one entry per CDR3 protein. The profile shows about 300,000 distinct CDR3 sequences, around 10% of them singletons. The sequenced sample was PBMCs. Receptor source: a human donor in good health (CMV status not recorded). Some clones in this sample may be carry-over from other donors' samples.

This clonotype was seen many times. The gene calls are TRBV19 and TRBJ2-3, with TRBD2 matching 10 bases. Germline V gene sequence: CDR1 LNHDA, CDR2 SQIVND (reference sequence). The V segment lost 4 bases and the J segment 2 bases; nucleotides outside the gene matches: 6. The CDR3 has 16 residues. The CDR3 DNA is TGTGCCAGTAGTAGCGCCAGCGGGGGGGCCACAGATACGCAGTATTTT. Its protein product is CASSSASGGATDTQYF.

J is TRBJ1-1 and V is TRBV20-1; D unclear. This CDR3 comprises 14 residues. Germline CDR1 is DFQATT and CDR2 is SNEGSKA (reference sequence). The ends were cut back, 5 bases at V and 0 bases at J, with 13 bases in the middle. The CDR3 coding sequence is TGCAGTGCTCTCAAATTCGGGTTGAACACTGAAGCTTTCTTT. This encodes CSALKFGLNTEAFF.

This clonotype has a count of ten or more. V usage is TRBV7-2 and J usage is TRBJ2-1; 8 bases fit TRBD2. V was clipped by 0 bases and J by 3 bases; unmatched bases: 4. CDR1 is SGHTA, CDR2 FQGNSA, per germline. The CDR3 extends over 16 amino acids. The CDR3 loop reads CASSLAVAGGYNEQFF. For the CDR3, the DNA is TGTGCCAGCAGCTTAGCCGTCGCGGGGGGCTACAATGAGCAGTTCTTC.

The table lists this clonotype with many counts. The chain has TRBV28 and TRBJ2-2; D remains unclear. V gave up 2 bases and J gave up 5 bases, with 12 bases separating them. The CDR3 totals 15 residues. Germline V CDR1 and CDR2: MDHEN, SYDVKM. As DNA, the CDR3 is TGTGCCAGCAGTTTAGTGGTCTGGTTGACCGGGGAGCTGTTTTTT. This gives the protein CASSLVVWLTGELFF.

V and J are TRBV20-1 and TRBJ2-5, with a tentative D call TRBD2 (7 bases). The length of the CDR3 is 15 residues. Germline CDR1 reads DFQATT; CDR2 reads SNEGSKA (reference sequence). The V end was cut by 3 bases, the J end by 1 base, with 15 bases between. The CDR3: CSARLRGGPQETQYF. CDR3 sequence (DNA): TGCAGTGCTAGGCTTCGCGGGGGCCCCCAAGAGACCCAGTACTTC.

This clonotype was picked up a small number of times. The junction differs from germline at one of its ends, possibly a read error. The gene calls are TRBV4-1 and TRBJ2-1; no clear D gene. CDR3 length equals 12 residues. The V gene's germline CDR1 is MGHRA and CDR2 YSYEKL. Here the CDR3 reads CASSQQTGPRIF. In DNA, the CDR3 is TGCGCCAGCAGCCAACAGACCGGCCCGCGGATCTTC.

This clonotype showed up many times. The chain carries TRBV28 and TRBJ1-5, with a tentative D call TRBD1 (6 bases). Germline CDR1 reads MDHEN; CDR2 reads SYDVKM. V was trimmed by 6 bases and J by 8 bases, leaving 14 bases between them. The CDR3 loop spans 13 amino acids. The CDR3 sequence: CASRTQGFEPQHF. DNA of the CDR3: TGTGCCAGCAGGACACAGGGCTTTGAGCCCCAGCATTTT. The complete variable domain, with remaining parts taken from reference TRBV28 and TRBJ1-5, reads DVKVTQSSRYLVKRTGEKVFLECVQDMDHENMFWYRQDPGLGLRLIYFSYDVKMKEKGDIPEGYSVSREKKERFSLILESASTNQTSMYLCASRTQGFEPQHFGDGTRLSIL.

There are many counts of this clonotype. The J gene is TRBJ2-7, the V gene TRBV2, with 11 bases lining up with TRBD1. The CDR3 runs 15 residues. Germline V gene sequence: CDR1 SNHLY, CDR2 FYNNEI. J gave up 6 bases and V 4 bases, and 8 bases lay outside the gene matches. For the CDR3, the DNA is TGTGCCAGCAGTGCCCTGGACAGGGGGCGTCGCGAGCAGTACTTC. Its protein is CASSALDRGRREQYF. The full variable domain, its missing parts supplied by reference TRBV2 and TRBJ2-7, is EPEVTQTPSHQVTQMGQEVILRCVPISNHLYFYWYRQILGQKVEFLVSFYNNEISEKSEIFDDQFSVERPDGSNFTLKIRSTKLEDSAMYFCASSALDRGRREQYFGPGTRLTVT.

In its sample, this clonotype was seen many times. This chain links TRBV20-1 with TRBJ1-1; D gene unclear. The CDR3 is 14 residues long. In germline, CDR1 is DFQATT, CDR2 SNEGSKA (reference sequence). Trimming removed 1 base at V and 0 bases at J, with 9 bases between. The CDR3 here is CSARGGSLNTEAFF. CDR3 nucleotides: TGCAGTGCTAGAGGTGGCAGTCTGAACACTGAAGCTTTCTTT.

This clonotype occurred many times. This rearrangement joins TRBV7-9 to TRBJ2-7, with TRBD1 matching over 8 bases. The CDR3 runs 13 residues. The germline CDR1 and CDR2 sequences are SEHNR and FQNEAQ (reference sequence). V lost 3 bases to trimming and J lost 5 bases; unmatched junction nucleotides: 3. The CDR3 DNA reads as TGTGCCAGCAGCTTGACAGGGGTCAACGAGCAGTACGTC. Its translation: CASSLTGVNEQYV.

This chain links TRBV28 with TRBJ1-5; 7 bases line up with TRBD1. CDR1 and CDR2 (germline): MDHEN, SYDVKM. The CDR3 sequence is 14 residues long. The trim removed 6 bases at V and 4 bases at J, leaving 6 bases unmatched. CDR3 bases: TGTGCCAGCAGGCGGGACAGCCTAAATCAGCCCCAGCATTTT. Translated: CASRRDSLNQPQHF.